The 25 T cell receptor beta chains given below trace back to one sample, sequenced in a study of blood T cells in healthy people across ages. A second roughly 6 to 12 cycle PCR used barcoded and J-beta primers. TCRdb called the 5' RACE reads again in MiXCR, with one record for every CDR3 protein. The sample lists roughly 1,100,000 distinct CDR3 sequences, about 23% occurring once. The same specimen was also included in a second study, on T cells of mothers and their children.

Sequencing was performed on blood. Every receptor here comes from a girl aged 2-15 years in good health.

This clonotype was detected only once. The V call is TRBV5-4, the J call TRBJ2-3; perhaps TRBD2 as D (6 bases). Per the germline V gene, CDR1 is SGHNT and CDR2 is YYREEE (reference sequence). The V end was cut by 2 bases, the J end by 3 bases, with 22 bases between. The CDR3 has 18 amino acids. CDR3 nucleotides: TGTGCCAGCAGCTTCCGGGCTGGGTCCCACGGAGGGACAGATACGCAGTATTTT. It yields the protein CASSFRAGSHGGTDTQYF.

The gene calls are TRBV28 and TRBJ2-1; 11 nucleotides match TRBD2. There are 18 residues in the CDR3. The germline gives CDR1 MDHEN, CDR2 SYDVKM. V dropped 2 bases and J dropped 14; count of bases not matched to a gene: 20. This CDR3 reads CASSLGGDPGLAVGREFF. For the CDR3, the DNA is TGTGCCAGCAGTTTAGGTGGAGACCCGGGACTAGCGGTAGGGAGAGAGTTCTTC.

The chain couples TRBV6-5 to TRBJ2-2; 9 nucleotides line up with TRBD1. J gave up 3 bases and V 10 bases, and 6 bases lay outside the gene matches. The germline CDR1 and CDR2 sequences are MNHEY and SVGAGI. The CDR3 sequence is 14 residues long. The CDR3 here is CATLQGADTGELFF. CDR3 bases: TGTGCCACCCTACAGGGGGCGGACACCGGGGAGCTGTTTTTT.

This clonotype turned up a few times. The chain carries TRBV13 and TRBJ1-1, with a tentative D call TRBD1 (6 bases). Germline CDR1 is PRHDT and CDR2 is FYEKMQ (reference sequence). The CDR3 covers 12 residues. V was shortened by 4 bases and J by 8 bases, with 11 bases between the two germline ends. The CDR3 sequence is CASSYFGQEAFF. The CDR3 DNA follows: TGTGCCAGCAGCTACTTTGGACAGGAAGCTTTCTTT.

A word on this clonotype: Because it lacks the conserved phenylalanine or tryptophan at the end, this CDR3 is likely a read error. The gene calls are TRBV10-2 and TRBJ2-5; D assignment may be TRBD1 or TRBD2 (5 bases each). The CDR3 contains 15 residues. V lost 3 bases and J 3 bases, leaving 14 bases between the germline ends. CDR1 and CDR2 (germline): WSHSY, SAAADI. CDR3 residues: CASSDLRDEKETQYL. Written as DNA, the CDR3 is TGCGCCAGCAGTGACCTCAGGGACGAGAAAGAGACCCAGTACCTC.

This clonotype was counted between two and nine times. This chain connects TRBV15 to TRBJ2-2, with no clear D. From germline, CDR1 is LNHNV and CDR2 YYDKDF (reference sequence). CDR3 size: 13 residues. The V gene lost 0 bases and the J gene lost 9 bases, with 8 bases spanning the gap. The CDR3 here is CATSRDPAWELFF. The CDR3 region has the DNA TGTGCCACCAGCAGAGATCCGGCTTGGGAGCTGTTTTTT.

This clonotype was counted only a few times. The chain couples TRBV10-3 to TRBJ2-6; no firm D call. This CDR3 is 15 amino acids long. V lost 2 bases, J lost 11 bases, and 16 bases lay in between. The germline CDR1 and CDR2 sequences are ENHRY and SYGVKD. The CDR3 nucleotides are TGTGCCATCAGTGAGGAAGGGTCCCTTCTCGACGTCCTGACTTTC. This gives the protein CAISEEGSLLDVLTF.

J is TRBJ1-2 and V is TRBV7-9; no firm D call. The CDR3 runs to 15 residues. From germline, CDR1 is SEHNR and CDR2 FQNEAQ (reference sequence). V dropped 2 bases and J dropped 4 bases, with 14 bases sitting between them. This CDR3 is CASSLSTSEGYGYTF. The CDR3 coding sequence is TGTGCCAGCAGCTTAAGCACAAGCGAGGGCTATGGCTACACCTTC.

In DNA form, the CDR3 reads TGTGCCAGCAGCTTCCGGACTAGTACCCCTCGGGAGACCCAGTACTTC. Residues: CASSFRTSTPRETQYF. The chain combines TRBV11-2 with TRBJ2-5; TRBD2 matches at 7 bases. CDR3 length: 16 residues. Germline trimming cut 3 bases from V and 5 bases from J; bases unmatched to any gene: 12. Germline V gives CDR1 SGHAT, CDR2 FQNNGV.

In its sample, this clonotype was seen a few times. The rearrangement links TRBV4-1 to TRBJ2-7; D call uncertain. The CDR3 has 14 residues. The germline V and J ends were trimmed by 0 bases and 2 bases, with 8 bases remaining between them. Germline values: CDR1 MGHRA, CDR2 YSYEKL. CDR3 in amino acids: CASSQDDQAYEQYF. The CDR3 coding sequence is TGCGCCAGCAGCCAAGATGATCAGGCCTACGAGCAGTACTTC.

There are a few counts of this clonotype. One junction end disagrees with the germline gene, perhaps due to a read error. Here the CDR3 DNA reads TGTGCCAGCAGACTAGGTATTTCTAGCGAGTACCAGGAGACCCAGTACTTC. Protein sequence: CASRLGISSEYQETQYF. The chain links TRBV28 to TRBJ2-5; TRBD2 might be the D (6 bases). The length of the CDR3 is 17 residues. Germline CDR1 reads MDHEN; CDR2 reads SYDVKM.

This chain connects TRBV20-1 to TRBJ2-5, with D perhaps TRBD1 (6 bases). The J call may be wrong; the DNA end is better matched by TRBJ2-7. The CDR3 length is 14 residues. Per the germline V gene, CDR1 is DFQATT and CDR2 is SNEGSKA (reference sequence). This CDR3 reads CSATTGSGGYEQYF. The CDR3 nucleotides read TGCAGTGCCACCACAGGGTCAGGAGGCTACGAGCAGTACTTC.

V gene TRBV5-1 combines with J gene TRBJ2-5; D is perhaps TRBD1 or TRBD2 (5 bases each). The V gene's germline CDR1 is SGHRS and CDR2 YFSETQ. This CDR3 has 15 residues. V lost 4 bases, J lost 5 bases, and 18 bases lay in between. CDR3 amino acids: CASSGGSGYAETQYF. In DNA form, the CDR3 reads TGCGCCAGCAGCGGGGGTTCTGGGTACGCGGAGACCCAGTACTTC.

The chain uses TRBV9 and TRBJ2-1; 10 nucleotides agree with TRBD1. J gave up 8 bases and V 0 bases, and 11 bases lay outside the gene matches. The CDR3 runs to 17 residues. CDR1 is SGDLS, CDR2 YYNGEE, per germline. CDR3 amino acids: CASSVASGTGEWDEQFF. For the CDR3, the DNA is TGTGCCAGCAGCGTAGCTTCGGGGACAGGGGAGTGGGATGAGCAGTTCTTC.

This clonotype has a handful of counts. The chain carries TRBV29-1 and TRBJ1-4, with D perhaps TRBD1 (6 bases). Trimming removed 7 bases from V and 4 bases from J, with 13 bases in between. CDR3 length: 13 amino acids. Germline V gene sequence: CDR1 SQVTM, CDR2 ANQGSEA. The CDR3 loop is CSARQAFNEKLFF. The CDR3 nucleotides read TGCAGCGCCCGACAGGCGTTTAATGAAAAACTGTTTTTT.

V gene TRBV6-1 combines with J gene TRBJ2-1; TRBD1 agrees at 8 bases. The J call may be in error: the DNA end matches TRBJ2-7 better. The CDR3 sequence is 14 residues long. Germline loops: CDR1 MNHNS, CDR2 SASEGT. The DNA of the CDR3 is TGTGCCAGCATCCCCCGGGACAGGTATAACGAGCAGTACTTC. Translated: CASIPRDRYNEQYF.

Turning to this clonotype: At one end the junction does not follow the germline gene, possibly because of a read error. V is TRBV7-2 and J is TRBJ2-1, with 13 nucleotides matching TRBD2. This CDR3 is 18 amino acids long. Germline V lookup: CDR1 SGHTA, CDR2 FQGNSA. The CDR3 DNA is TGTGCCAGCAGTCGAAGCGGACTAGCGGGGGCGGGACAAGAGACCCGGTACTTC. Translation gives CASSRSGLAGAGQETRYF.

This clonotype was observed a few times. This chain uses TRBV29-1 with TRBJ1-1; TRBD1 agrees at 8 bases. The CDR3 is 16 amino acids. The V segment lost 1 base and the J segment 3 bases; nucleotides outside the gene matches: 10. From germline, CDR1 is SQVTM and CDR2 ANQGSEA. The CDR3 DNA reads TGCAGCGTTGAAGGAGATTCGGGACAGGAGTACACTGAAGCTTTCTTT. It translates to CSVEGDSGQEYTEAFF. The full variable domain, rest sourced from reference TRBV29-1 and TRBJ1-1, is SAVISQKPSRDICQRGTSLTIQCQVDSQVTMMFWYRQQPGQSLTLIATANQGSEATYESGFVIDKFPISRPNLTFSTLTVSNMSPEDSSIYLCSVEGDSGQEYTEAFFGQGTRLTVV.

There are a few counts of this clonotype. The rearrangement uses TRBV29-1 and TRBJ2-1; D is unresolved. The CDR3 is made up of 12 amino acids. V was shortened by 2 bases and J by 10 bases, with 12 bases between the two germline ends. Germline CDR1 and CDR2: SQVTM and ANQGSEA. The CDR3 sequence is CSVEKDEREQFF. The CDR3 nucleotides are TGCAGCGTTGAAAAGGACGAAAGAGAGCAGTTCTTC.

This clonotype came up a few times. The rearrangement joins TRBV9 to TRBJ2-5; D is unresolved. The J call may be mistaken, given a closer DNA end match to TRBJ2-7. The germline CDR1 and CDR2 sequences are SGDLS and YYNGEE. The CDR3 consists of 11 residues. The CDR3 protein is CASRIYYEQYF. For the CDR3, the DNA is TGTGCCAGCAGGATTTACTACGAGCAGTACTTC.

CDR3 residues: CASSLRTGSGQETQYF. As DNA, the CDR3 is TGTGCCAGCAGCCTTCGGACTGGATCCGGTCAAGAGACCCAGTACTTC. The chain couples TRBV7-2 to TRBJ2-5, with a tentative D call TRBD2 (5 bases). The CDR3 contains 16 residues. V lost 5 bases and J lost 2, with 18 bases in between. Germline CDR1 reads SGHTA; CDR2 reads FQGNSA.

The chain is built from TRBV6-2 or TRBV6-3 and TRBJ1-1; D unclear. Germline V gives CDR1 MNHEY, CDR2 SVGEGT. This CDR3 is built from 14 residues. Trimming took off 0 bases at V and 1 base at J, with 6 bases between the two ends. CDR3 region: CASSYSYPNTEAFF. The CDR3 DNA reads as TGTGCCAGCAGTTACTCCTATCCGAACACTGAAGCTTTCTTT.

The chain employs TRBV29-1 and TRBJ2-5, with no clear D. The germline gives CDR1 SQVTM, CDR2 ANQGSEA. The CDR3 runs to 13 residues. V shed 2 bases and J shed 1 base, with 8 bases lying between them. The CDR3 is CSVEPQTQETQYF. CDR3 bases: TGCAGCGTTGAACCGCAGACCCAAGAGACCCAGTACTTC.

This clonotype was detected a few times. This chain joins TRBV10-3 and TRBJ2-7, with D perhaps TRBD1 (5 bases). V was clipped by 8 bases and J by 6 bases, with 11 bases between them. This CDR3 is built from 11 residues. Germline V lookup: CDR1 ENHRY, CDR2 SYGVKD. This CDR3 is CAIQSGSEQYF. CDR3 DNA sequence: TGTGCCATCCAATCAGGGTCCGAGCAGTACTTC.

In this sample, this clonotype turned up a few times. The chain links TRBV14 to TRBJ1-3, with no clear D. Between the trimmed V and J ends, which lost 4 bases and 0 bases, there was a span of 10 bases. Germline V gives CDR1 SGHDN, CDR2 FVKESK. The CDR3 contains 15 residues. CDR3 amino acids: CASSRSSFSGNTIYF. The CDR3 DNA follows: TGTGCCAGCAGCCGCTCGTCCTTCTCTGGAAACACCATATATTTT. Together with reference TRBV14 and TRBJ1-3, the CDR3 gives the full variable domain: EAGVTQFPSHSVIEKGQTVTLRCDPISGHDNLYWYRRVMGKEIKFLLHFVKESKQDESGMPNNRFLAERTGGTYSTLKVQPAELEDSGVYFCASSRSSFSGNTIYFGEGSWLTVV.